These 3 T cell receptor beta chains came from one sample sequenced in a study of T cell repertoires in cytomegalovirus infection. For these receptors, no antigen is known. TCRdb recomputed calls from the reads with MiXCR, one row per CDR3 protein. Among about 770,000 distinct CDR3 sequences, almost 30% were seen once, and the ten largest hold around 13%. The specimen comprised cultured CD8+ T cells from PBMCs, sampled from culture after CMV antigen stimulation. These receptors were collected from a human donor in good health (CMV status not recorded). Some clones in this sample may be carry-over from other donors' samples.

This clonotype was observed at least ten times. The rearrangement joins TRBV7-6 to TRBJ1-1, with D unresolved. This CDR3 is 18 amino acids long. V lost 1 base and J lost 1, with 19 bases in between. From germline, CDR1 is SGHVS and CDR2 FNYEAQ. The CDR3 DNA follows: TGTGCCAGCAGCTTAGTACCCGAGCCATCCCCTAGGAACACTGAAGCTTTCTTT. Encoded protein: CASSLVPEPSPRNTEAFF.

Points on this clonotype: A junction boundary mismatches the germline segment, possibly from a read error. The rearrangement uses TRBV7-6 and TRBJ1-3; 8 nucleotides match TRBD1. The CDR3 covers 17 residues. Germline values: CDR1 SGHVS, CDR2 FNYEAQ. The CDR3 DNA reads as TGTGCTAGCAGCCCCGGGACAGGAGTTCACTCTGGAAACACCATATATTTT. Protein sequence: CASSPGTGVHSGNTIYF.

This clonotype was counted only a few times. The chain is built from TRBV5-4 and TRBJ2-1, with 9 nucleotides matching TRBD1. Germline V gene sequence: CDR1 SGHNT, CDR2 YYREEE (reference sequence). V lost 0 bases and J lost 5; bases outside the gene matches: 6. This CDR3 has 16 amino acids. CDR3 protein: CASSLDWTGDDNEQFF. The CDR3 coding sequence is TGTGCCAGCAGCTTGGACTGGACAGGGGACGACAATGAGCAGTTCTTC.